This T cell receptor beta chain was obtained from a study of cytomegalovirus exposure and HLA in healthy donors. Study-wide points: Most TCR beta V segments were productive about 87% or about 30% of the time in an earlier analysis. There were reportedly fewer N-insertions in an Asian-associated ancestry cluster than the approximately 600-donor mean, in a later analysis. Analyzed later, association rates of TCRs varied across HLA loci, with DRB1 most and HLA-C fewest.

For this clone: What it binds is unknown.

Primers: 60 Vbeta forward and 13 Jbeta reverse. Data came from immunoSEQ multiplex PCR; TCRdb stores just in-frame clones and leaves some out. The top ten hold roughly 3% of the sample, which has some 120,000 clones, 80% seen once. CDR3 size: 15 residues. Germline CDR1 and CDR2: SGHTA and FQGNSA. Trimming removed 6 bases from V and 1 base from J; junction bases left unmatched: 5. The sequencing input was PBMCs. The clonotype originates from a male donor in good health and CMV-seronegative. This chain uses TRBV7-2 with TRBJ2-2; 7 nucleotides agree with TRBD2. The CDR3 reads CASSRTRVNTGELFF. The CDR3 DNA reads as TGTGCCAGCAGTAGGACTAGGGTGAACACCGGGGAGCTGTTTTTT.